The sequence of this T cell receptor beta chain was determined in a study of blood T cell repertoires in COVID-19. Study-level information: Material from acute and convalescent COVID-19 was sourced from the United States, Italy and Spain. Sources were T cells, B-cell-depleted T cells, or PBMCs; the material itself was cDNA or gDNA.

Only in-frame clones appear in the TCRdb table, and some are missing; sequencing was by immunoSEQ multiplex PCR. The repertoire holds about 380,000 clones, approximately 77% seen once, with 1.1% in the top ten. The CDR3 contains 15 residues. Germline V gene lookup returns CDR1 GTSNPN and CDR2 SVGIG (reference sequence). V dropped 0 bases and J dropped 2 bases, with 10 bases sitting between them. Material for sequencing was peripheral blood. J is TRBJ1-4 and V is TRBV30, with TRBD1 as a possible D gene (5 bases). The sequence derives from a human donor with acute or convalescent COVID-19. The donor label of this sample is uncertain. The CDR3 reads CAWSVSGLTNEKLFF. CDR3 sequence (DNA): TGTGCCTGGAGTGTATCAGGGCTCACTAATGAAAAACTGTTTTTT.